This T cell receptor beta chain is from a study of molecular identifiers for immune sequencing clone quantification (dated 2018 in TCRdb). Notes on the research overall: For a replicate experiment, RNA from roughly 20,000 or 100,000 naive CD8 T cells was divided into five aliquots, of which four were sequenced. This methods study used CD8 T cells to benchmark TCR RNA copy counting and molecular-identifier clustering-based TCR repertoire sequencing (MIDCIRS).

CDR3 length: 15 amino acids, cysteine to phenylalanine. Kept here is only the CDR3 DNA, which spans 45 bases and is read in frame from base 1. Based on the germline V gene (reference sequence), the CDR1 and CDR2 sequences are SGHAT and FQDESV. Trimming takes 3 bases from V and 6 bases from J, and the germline ends sit 16 bases apart. This clonotype was found many times. Its target antigen remains unknown. Per-nucleotide qualities are absent, and no much larger clonotype sits a single base away. Library prep was done by PCR. This sample was sequenced with an Illumina HiSeq 4000. Bulk TCR libraries were prepared as previously described, using TCR primers listed in Table S5. The Qiagen AllPrep DNA/RNA kit was used to purify total RNA. Before any analysis, reads coming from multiple sequencing runs of the same library were combined into one pool. In the source study's methods: Reads were retained only if their TCR constant sequence matched exactly, and those retained reads were trimmed to 150 nt and grouped according to their 12-nt molecular barcodes. Reads in each barcode group were sub-clustered using a 15% Levenshtein threshold, and a quality-weighted consensus sequence was built for each RNA molecule. Non-functional sequences were removed, as were lower-count sequences one edit away from another. Based on fitting two negative binomial distributions, any barcode sub-cluster with under 20% of the maximum read count was discarded. The raw public reads went through TCRdb reprocessing: fastp at Q25, MiXCR clone calling, in-frame beta chains kept. One record per CDR3 amino acid sequence lists the most common genes and DNA. The V and J calls follow TCRdb's processing rather than the paper's. Across this sample there are about 9,600 distinct CDR3 sequences, with just under 20% seen only once. Together, the top ten hold 1.4% of the sample.

General findings and caveats noted by the study authors: In CMV-specific effector cells, clones with more than 20 RNA copies contained over 99% of molecules, whereas in naive cells such clones contained under 1% of molecules. Without barcode sub-clustering, chimeric consensus sequences inflated TCR diversity; chimeras reached as high as 47%. Modeling indicated about 3 TCR RNA copies recovered per cell, compared with around 11 by digital PCR, which implies a capture efficiency of around 29%. The naive libraries included spiked-in Jurkat TCR RNA (about nine copies' worth), and this Jurkat TCR RNA is not part of the donor repertoire. Highly expanded clone sizes could be underestimated because identical TCR molecules may share a barcode. Spiked-in Jurkat TCR RNA equivalent to a single cell was reported to be detectable even among 850,000 to 1,000,000 naive CD8 T cells.

Naive CD8 T cell libraries were made from roughly 21,000 to 960,000 sorted cells using 10%, 30% or 50% of purified RNA. Naive CD8 T cells, defined as CD8+CD4-CCR7+CD45RA+, were FACS-sorted into RLT Plus buffer on a BD FACSAria II. Roughly 10 TCR copies' worth of Jurkat RNA were spiked into about 19,000-1,100,000 naive CD8 T cell samples to test detection sensitivity. CD8 T cells were enriched with RosetteSep CD8+ T Cell Enrichment Cocktail and Ficoll-Paque, followed by ACK red cell lysis. Sequenced material: naive CD8+ T cells from blood, with Jurkat cell RNA spiked in. The sample's cell subset or site, from its label and the paper: FACS-sorted CD8+CD4-CCR7+CD45RA+ naive T cells. Here the chain combines TRBV11-1 and TRBJ2-3, with the D gene not clear enough to name. The sequence was obtained from a human donor in good health. Some libraries in this study had Jurkat cell RNA spiked in. This receptor carries the CDR3 CASSFVGMGLDTQYF. The DNA sequence is as follows: TGTGCCAGCAGCTTCGTGGGAATGGGTTTGGATACGCAGTATTTT. With the rest looked up from the reference TRBV11-1 and TRBJ2-3 genes rather than sequenced, the full variable domain is EAEVAQSPRYKITEKSQAVAFWCDPISGHATLYWYRQILGQGPELLVQFQDESVVDDSQLPKDRFSAERLKGVDSTLKIQPAELGDSAMYLCASSFVGMGLDTQYFGPGTRLTVL.